These 23 T cell receptor beta chains were sequenced from one sample in a study of blood T cell repertoires in COVID-19. The protocol was immunoSEQ multiplex PCR, while the TCRdb copy is restricted to in-frame clones and leaves out a portion. The repertoire consists of a few hundred thousand clones, with 85% to 90% occurring once and the leading ten covering 1.1%. The sequenced material came from PBMCs or T cells enriched from blood (not recorded which). The receptors here all came from a man aged 25 to 45 who had recovered from COVID-19.

This sequence joins TRBV27 and TRBJ2-3; 7 bases are a match to TRBD1. The CDR3 extends over 14 amino acids. Germline values: CDR1 MNHEY, CDR2 SMNVEV (reference sequence). V trimming: 6 bases; J trimming: 2 bases; junction bases outside the gene matches: 5. As DNA, the CDR3 is TGTGCCAGCAGAACGGGACAGTACACAGATACGCAGTATTTT. The encoded protein is CASRTGQYTDTQYF.

This chain uses TRBV28 with TRBJ1-2; the match to TRBD1 covers 11 bases. The V segment lost 5 bases and the J segment 3 bases; nucleotides outside the gene matches: 8. Germline lookup yields CDR1 MDHEN and CDR2 SYDVKM. The CDR3 has 16 residues. The CDR3 coding sequence is TGTGCCAGCAGTCAAACCGGGACAGGGGGTCACTATGGCTACACCTTC. This sequence encodes CASSQTGTGGHYGYTF.

The DNA of the CDR3 is TGTGCCAGCAGCCCGACTAGCGGAGCGATCTACGAGCAGTACTTC. Its protein product is CASSPTSGAIYEQYF. The V and J genes are TRBV7-8 and TRBJ2-7, with 9 positions matching TRBD2. Germline CDR1 reads SGHVS; CDR2 reads FQNEAQ. The length of the CDR3 is 15 residues. The trim removed 5 bases at V and 3 bases at J, leaving 8 bases unmatched.

This clone showed up just once. This sequence joins TRBV3-1 (or the pseudogene TRBV3-2) and TRBJ1-4; 11 bases align to TRBD1. The trim removed 2 bases at V and 2 bases at J, leaving 1 base unmatched. Germline assignment: CDR1 LGHDT and CDR2 YNNKEL (reference sequence). CDR3 length: 16 amino acids. CDR3 loop: CASSQWTGGTNEKLFF. CDR3 sequence (DNA): TGTGCCAGCAGCCAATGGACAGGGGGCACTAATGAAAAACTGTTTTTT.

The chain employs TRBV20-1 and TRBJ2-1; TRBD2 might be the D (6 bases). V was trimmed by 3 bases and J by 7 bases, leaving 10 bases between them. This CDR3 spans 12 amino acids. The germline gives CDR1 DFQATT, CDR2 SNEGSKA (reference sequence). The CDR3 protein is CSASRERNEQFF. The CDR3 DNA reads as TGCAGTGCTAGTCGGGAGCGGAATGAGCAGTTCTTC.

This clone was found once. The chain couples TRBV14 to TRBJ2-3; D may be TRBD2 (5 bases). The V and J ends lost 3 bases and 2 bases respectively, with 21 bases between them. The germline V gene encodes CDR1 SGHDN and CDR2 FVKESK. CDR3 size: 18 residues. The CDR3 nucleotides read TGTGCCAGCAGCCAGGGGATCATAGCCGGAGGATTCACAGATACGCAGTATTTT. This codes for CASSQGIIAGGFTDTQYF.

The chain has TRBV5-4 and TRBJ2-3, with D unresolved. The V gene's germline CDR1 is SGHNT and CDR2 YYREEE (reference sequence). The ends were cut back, 0 bases at V and 2 bases at J, with 10 bases in the middle. The CDR3 runs 15 residues. The CDR3 here is CASSLAWQTTDTQYF. The CDR3 region has the DNA TGTGCCAGCAGCTTGGCATGGCAAACCACAGATACGCAGTATTTT.

The chain combines TRBV9 with TRBJ1-3; maybe TRBD1 (6 bases). The V gene's germline CDR1 is SGDLS and CDR2 YYNGEE. Trimming left V 4 bases short and J 1 base short, with 9 bases between. CDR3 length equals 14 residues. The CDR3 sequence is CASSRTESGNTIYF. In nucleotides, the CDR3 is TGTGCCAGCAGCAGGACAGAATCTGGAAACACCATATATTTT.

The chain's CDR3 is CASSPFAGQATNTEAFF. The CDR3 DNA reads as TGTGCCAGCAGTCCCTTCGCGGGACAGGCGACGAACACTGAAGCTTTCTTT. The chain is built from TRBV14 and TRBJ1-1; TRBD1 agrees at 8 bases. Germline V CDR1 and CDR2: SGHDN, FVKESK. CDR3 size: 17 residues. V shed 6 bases, J shed 1 base, and the junction held 13 bases outside the gene matches. The full variable domain, in which reference TRBV14 and TRBJ1-1 provide the parts outside the CDR3, is EAGVTQFPSHSVIEKGQTVTLRCDPISGHDNLYWYRRVMGKEIKFLLHFVKESKQDESGMPNNRFLAERTGGTYSTLKVQPAELEDSGVYFCASSPFAGQATNTEAFFGQGTRLTVV.

The chain combines TRBV19 with TRBJ2-6; TRBD1 agrees at 11 bases. This CDR3 is built from 19 residues. CDR1 LNHDA and CDR2 SQIVND come from the germline V gene (reference sequence). The V and J ends lost 1 base and 2 bases, in that order; junction bases with no gene match: 7. The CDR3 DNA reads as TGTGCCAGTAGTATAGGTACCGGACAGGGGGCGCCTGGGGCCAACGTCCTGACTTTC. This encodes CASSIGTGQGAPGANVLTF.

This clone has only a few counts. The V gene is TRBV7-2, the J gene TRBJ1-6, with no clear D. This CDR3 has 14 amino acids. Germline V gene data show CDR1 as SGHTA and CDR2 as FQGNSA. Trimming removed 0 bases at V and 5 bases at J, with 5 bases between. The CDR3 DNA reads TGTGCCAGCAGCTTAGCGAGGGATAATTCACCCCTCCACTTT. This sequence encodes CASSLARDNSPLHF.

The CDR3 here is CASSRHISGANVLTF. The CDR3 DNA is TGTGCCAGCAGCCGACACATCTCTGGGGCCAACGTCCTGACTTTC. The chain uses TRBV7-6 and TRBJ2-6; D is unclear. This CDR3 comprises 15 residues. Germline V gives CDR1 SGHVS, CDR2 FNYEAQ. V lost 5 bases, J lost 0 bases, and 8 bases lay in between.

This chain links TRBV10-1 with TRBJ2-2; 7 bases are shared with TRBD1. J gave up 4 bases and V 6 bases, and 2 bases lay outside the gene matches. Germline lookup yields CDR1 WNHNN and CDR2 SYGVQD (reference sequence). The CDR3 contains 13 residues. This CDR3 reads CASRSGGTGELFF. The CDR3 nucleotides are TGCGCCAGCAGGTCAGGGGGCACCGGGGAGCTGTTTTTT.

The V gene is TRBV2, the J gene TRBJ2-5; 16 bases line up with TRBD2. The CDR3 totals 16 residues. The V gene end was trimmed by 7 bases and the J gene end by 2 bases; junction bases not matched to a gene: 4. Germline loops: CDR1 SNHLY, CDR2 FYNNEI. CDR3: CASNLGLAGGQETQYF. CDR3 coding DNA: TGTGCCAGCAACCTGGGACTAGCGGGAGGGCAAGAGACCCAGTACTTC.

V usage is TRBV5-1 and J usage is TRBJ2-5; TRBD1 matches 7 bases. V was pared by 2 bases and J by 3 bases, with 7 bases of the junction left unmatched. In germline, CDR1 is SGHRS, CDR2 YFSETQ. CDR3 length: 15 amino acids. In DNA, the CDR3 is TGCGCCAGCAGCTTAAAGGGGGCGAAAGAAGAGACCCAGTACTTC. Encoded protein: CASSLKGAKEETQYF.

A note on this clone: This sample includes further DNA sequences coding for the same CDR3. The V call is TRBV12-3 or TRBV12-4, the J call TRBJ1-2; the match to TRBD1 covers 8 bases. The CDR3 spans 11 residues. Trimming cost V 5 bases and J 7 bases; bases outside gene matches: 0. The DNA for the CDR3 is TGTGCCAGCAGTGACAGGGGTGGCTACACCTTC. It yields the protein CASSDRGGYTF.

The CDR3 is CASRTSIAGELFF. The CDR3, as DNA: TGTGCCAGCAGGACTAGCATAGCCGGGGAGCTGTTTTTT. The genes are TRBV7-8 and TRBJ2-2, with 7 bases aligning to TRBD2. Germline CDR1 and CDR2: SGHVS and FQNEAQ. The CDR3 consists of 13 residues. With 6 bases clipped from V and 6 bases from J, the junction kept 4 bases outside the gene matches.

The chain employs TRBV7-9 and TRBJ2-3, with TRBD2 matching 10 bases. Germline trimming cut 7 bases from V and 3 bases from J; bases unmatched to any gene: 1. The CDR3 runs to 13 residues. Germline CDR1 and CDR2: SEHNR and FQNEAQ (reference sequence). The CDR3 coding sequence is TGTGCCAGCAAACTAGCGGGAACAGATACGCAGTATTTT. This sequence encodes CASKLAGTDTQYF.

This chain uses TRBV27 with TRBJ1-6; a weak D match, TRBD1 (5 bases). The CDR3 length is 14 residues. Germline-derived CDR1 and CDR2 are MNHEY and SMNVEV (reference sequence). With 2 bases removed from V and 7 bases from J, the gap between germline ends came to 9 bases. In DNA, the CDR3 is TGTGCCAGCAGTTTAATCGGGGGGAATTCACCCCTCCACTTT. Protein product: CASSLIGGNSPLHF.

This chain links TRBV11-2 with TRBJ2-5; possible D gene TRBD1, 5 bases. Germline-derived CDR1 and CDR2 are SGHAT and FQNNGV. V was shortened by 7 bases and J by 3 bases, with 12 bases between the two germline ends. There are 13 residues in the CDR3. CDR3 residues: CASTLGAEETQYF. CDR3 bases: TGTGCCAGCACCCTTGGGGCGGAAGAGACCCAGTACTTC.

Here the CDR3 reads CASSPVWAEKLFF. CDR3 sequence (DNA): TGTGCCAGCAGCCCCGTTTGGGCTGAAAAACTGTTTTTT. The genes are TRBV14 and TRBJ1-4; no firm D call. The germline V gene encodes CDR1 SGHDN and CDR2 FVKESK. CDR3 size: 13 residues. With 4 bases removed from V and 7 bases from J, the gap between germline ends came to 10 bases. Filled out from reference TRBV14 and TRBJ1-4, the complete variable domain reads EAGVTQFPSHSVIEKGQTVTLRCDPISGHDNLYWYRRVMGKEIKFLLHFVKESKQDESGMPNNRFLAERTGGTYSTLKVQPAELEDSGVYFCASSPVWAEKLFFGSGTQLSVL.

Worth noting for this clone: This sample also contains other DNA sequences that code for the same CDR3. This chain uses TRBV29-1 with TRBJ2-1; possible D gene TRBD2, 5 bases. V dropped 4 bases and J dropped 0 bases, with 7 bases sitting between them. The CDR3 sequence is 13 residues long. Germline-derived CDR1 and CDR2 are SQVTM and ANQGSEA. The CDR3, as DNA: TGCAGCGTTGTAGGAGGCTCCTACAATGAGCAGTTCTTC. This translates into CSVVGGSYNEQFF.

The chain employs TRBV6-5 and TRBJ1-2, with 10 bases aligning to TRBD1. With 2 bases clipped from V and 4 bases from J, the junction kept 1 base outside the gene matches. There are 14 residues in the CDR3. Per the germline V gene, CDR1 is MNHEY and CDR2 is SVGAGI. The CDR3 bases are TGTGCCAGCAGTTACGGACAGGGGGGCTATGGCTACACCTTC. This encodes CASSYGQGGYGYTF.